This TCR beta chain was recovered during a study of blood T cell repertoires in COVID-19. The method was immunoSEQ multiplex PCR; TCRdb's version includes in-frame clones alone and lacks a portion of them. Counted here are 150,000 to 200,000 clones, approximately 91% occurring once; the ten biggest clones make up about 0.8%. There are 14 residues in the CDR3. Germline-derived CDR1 and CDR2 are SGHRS and YFSETQ. J lost 7 bases, V lost 2 bases, and 1 base had no gene match. This clonotype originated in a woman aged 18-29 years who had recovered from COVID-19. Source material: PBMCs or T cells enriched from blood (not recorded which). The chain uses TRBV5-1 and TRBJ2-7; 15 positions match TRBD2. The CDR3 protein is CASSFGLAGGEQYF. Written as DNA, the CDR3 is TGCGCCAGCAGCTTCGGACTAGCGGGAGGGGAGCAGTACTTC.